The sequence of this T cell receptor (beta chain) was determined in a study of vaccination and CD4 T cells after COVID-19. Study-level background: Sampling after COVID took place at a median of about 98 days (range 35 to 161) following diagnosis. Control cultures were supplied with a CEFX pool, an HIV-1 Nef pool, or no peptide at all. SARS-CoV-2, HCoV-NL63, HCoV-OC43 and HCoV-229E supplied the overlapping spike peptides used to stimulate cells.

V shed 4 bases and J shed 2 bases, with 9 bases lying between them. The germline gives CDR1 SQVTM, CDR2 ANQGSEA. The CDR3 is 12 residues long. Points on this clonotype: The antigen is undetermined.

Treatment: roughly 11-day PBMC culture with coronavirus spike peptide pools or control peptides (ViraFEST assay). Once peptide pools had expanded antigen-specific T cells, ViraFEST sequenced TCRs. Sequenced with the Oncomine TCR Beta short-read assay was DNA taken from cultured CD4+ T cells. TCRdb processed the PCR reads anew with MiXCR; each CDR3 protein has one entry. The sample shows roughly 8,300 distinct CDR3 sequences, more than 60% of them seen only once. Specimen: cultured CD4+ T cells from blood, collected after SARS-CoV-2 vaccination. This sequence was found in a human donor with COVID-19. V and J are TRBV29-1 and TRBJ2-7; no definite D call. The CDR3 region is CSVVWATYEQYF. In DNA, the CDR3 is TGCAGCGTTGTATGGGCTACCTACGAGCAGTACTTC.